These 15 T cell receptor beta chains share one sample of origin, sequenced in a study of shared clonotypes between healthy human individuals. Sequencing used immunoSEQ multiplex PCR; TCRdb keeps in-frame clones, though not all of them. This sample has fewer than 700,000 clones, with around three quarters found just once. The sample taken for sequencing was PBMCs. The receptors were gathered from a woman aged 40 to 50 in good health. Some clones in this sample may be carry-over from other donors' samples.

CDR3 coding DNA: TGCAGCGTTTGCCACTCAAGCATACAAAGTCGGGCCAACGTCCTGACTTTC. Encoded protein: CSVCHSSIQSRANVLTF. J is TRBJ2-6 and V is TRBV29-1; D unresolved. There are 17 residues in the CDR3. V was cut by 5 bases and J by 5 bases, with 22 bases left in between. CDR1 is SQVTM and CDR2 is ANQGSEA in the germline V gene.

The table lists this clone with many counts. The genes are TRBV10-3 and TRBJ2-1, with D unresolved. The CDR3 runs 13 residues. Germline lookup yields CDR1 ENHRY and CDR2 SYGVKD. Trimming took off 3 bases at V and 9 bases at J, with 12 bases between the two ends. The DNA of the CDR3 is TGTGCCATCAGTGACCCCAAGTATAGTGAGCAGTTCTTC. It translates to CAISDPKYSEQFF.

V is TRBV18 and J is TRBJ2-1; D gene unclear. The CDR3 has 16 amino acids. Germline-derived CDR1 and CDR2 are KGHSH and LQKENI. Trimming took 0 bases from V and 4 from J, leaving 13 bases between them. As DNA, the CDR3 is TGTGCCAGCTCACCACCGGGTCAGCTAGTATACAATGAGCAGTTCTTC. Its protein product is CASSPPGQLVYNEQFF.

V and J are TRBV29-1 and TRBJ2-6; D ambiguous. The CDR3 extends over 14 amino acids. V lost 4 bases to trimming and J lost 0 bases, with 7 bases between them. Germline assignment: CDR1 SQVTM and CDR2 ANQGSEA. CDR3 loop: CSVGQNSGANVLTF. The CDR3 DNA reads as TGCAGCGTTGGCCAGAACTCTGGGGCCAACGTCCTGACTTTC.

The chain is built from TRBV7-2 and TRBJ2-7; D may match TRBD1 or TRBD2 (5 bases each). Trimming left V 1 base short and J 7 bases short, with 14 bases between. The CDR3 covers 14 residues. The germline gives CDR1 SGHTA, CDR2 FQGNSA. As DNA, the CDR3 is TGTGCCAGCAGCTTAGACGTCGGGACCCGTGAGCAGTACTTC. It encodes CASSLDVGTREQYF.

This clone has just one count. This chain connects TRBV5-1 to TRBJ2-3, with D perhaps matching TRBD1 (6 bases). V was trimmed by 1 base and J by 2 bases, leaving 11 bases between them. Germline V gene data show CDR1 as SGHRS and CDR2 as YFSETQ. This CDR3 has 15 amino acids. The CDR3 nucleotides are TGCGCCAGCAGCTTGACAGGGAGAGCCACAGATACGCAGTATTTT. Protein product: CASSLTGRATDTQYF. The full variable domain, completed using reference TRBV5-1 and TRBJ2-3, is KAGVTQTPRYLIKTRGQQVTLSCSPISGHRSVSWYQQTPGQGLQFLFEYFSETQRNKGNFPGRFSGRQFSNSRSEMNVSTLELGDSALYLCASSLTGRATDTQYFGPGTRLTVL.

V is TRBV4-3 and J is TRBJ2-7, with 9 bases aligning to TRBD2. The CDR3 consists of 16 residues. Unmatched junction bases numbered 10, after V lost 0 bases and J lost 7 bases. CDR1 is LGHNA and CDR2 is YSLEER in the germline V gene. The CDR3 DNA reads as TGCGCCAGCAGCCAAGATTGGGGCGGGAGGGCTGGTGAGCAGTACTTC. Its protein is CASSQDWGGRAGEQYF.

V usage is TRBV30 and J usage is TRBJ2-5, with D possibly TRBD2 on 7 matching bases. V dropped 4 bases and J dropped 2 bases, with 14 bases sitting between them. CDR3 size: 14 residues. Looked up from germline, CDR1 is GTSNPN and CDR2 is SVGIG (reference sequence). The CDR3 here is CAWNTGGLQETQYF. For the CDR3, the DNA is TGTGCCTGGAACACGGGGGGCTTGCAAGAGACCCAGTACTTC.

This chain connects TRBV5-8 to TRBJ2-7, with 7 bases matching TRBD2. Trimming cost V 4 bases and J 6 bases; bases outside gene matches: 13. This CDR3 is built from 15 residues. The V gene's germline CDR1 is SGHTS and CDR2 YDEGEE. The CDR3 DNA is TGTGCCAGCAGCCCCCTGGGGAGGGACCGGATCGAGCAGTACTTC. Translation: CASSPLGRDRIEQYF.

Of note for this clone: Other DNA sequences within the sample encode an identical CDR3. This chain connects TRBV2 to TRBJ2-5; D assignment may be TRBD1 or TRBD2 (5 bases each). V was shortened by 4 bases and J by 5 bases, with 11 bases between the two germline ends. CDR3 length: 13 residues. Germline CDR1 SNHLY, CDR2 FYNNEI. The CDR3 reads CASSGGVGETQYF. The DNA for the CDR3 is TGTGCCAGCAGTGGAGGGGTTGGGGAGACCCAGTACTTC.

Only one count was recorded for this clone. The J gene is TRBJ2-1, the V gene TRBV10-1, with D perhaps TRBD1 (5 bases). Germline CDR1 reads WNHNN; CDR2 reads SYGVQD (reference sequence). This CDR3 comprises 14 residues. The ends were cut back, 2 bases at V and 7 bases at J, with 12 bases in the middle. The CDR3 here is CASSEGALSNEQFF. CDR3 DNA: TGCGCCAGCAGTGAGGGGGCCCTATCTAATGAGCAGTTCTTC.

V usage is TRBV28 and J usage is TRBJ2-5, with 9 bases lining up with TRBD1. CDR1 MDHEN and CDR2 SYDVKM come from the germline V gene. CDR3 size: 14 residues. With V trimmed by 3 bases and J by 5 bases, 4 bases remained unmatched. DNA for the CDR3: TGTGCCAGCAGTTTTAGTGACAGGGGGGAGACCCAGTACTTC. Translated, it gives CASSFSDRGETQYF. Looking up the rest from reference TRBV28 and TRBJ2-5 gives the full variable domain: DVKVTQSSRYLVKRTGEKVFLECVQDMDHENMFWYRQDPGLGLRLIYFSYDVKMKEKGDIPEGYSVSREKKERFSLILESASTNQTSMYLCASSFSDRGETQYFGPGTRLLVL.

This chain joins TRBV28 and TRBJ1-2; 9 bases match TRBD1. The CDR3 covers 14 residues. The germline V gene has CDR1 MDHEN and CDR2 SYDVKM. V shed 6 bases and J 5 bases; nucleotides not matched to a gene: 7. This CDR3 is CASRSDRGRYGYTF. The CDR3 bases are TGTGCCAGCAGGTCGGACAGGGGAAGGTATGGCTACACCTTC.

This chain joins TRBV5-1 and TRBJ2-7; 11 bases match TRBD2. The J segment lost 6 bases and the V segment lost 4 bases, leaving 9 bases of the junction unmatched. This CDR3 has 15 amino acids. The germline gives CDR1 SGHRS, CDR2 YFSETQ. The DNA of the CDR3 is TGCGCCAGCAGCGGGCTACTAGCGGGAGCACTCGAGCAGTACTTC. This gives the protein CASSGLLAGALEQYF. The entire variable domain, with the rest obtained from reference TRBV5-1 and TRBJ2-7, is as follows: KAGVTQTPRYLIKTRGQQVTLSCSPISGHRSVSWYQQTPGQGLQFLFEYFSETQRNKGNFPGRFSGRQFSNSRSEMNVSTLELGDSALYLCASSGLLAGALEQYFGPGTRLTVT.

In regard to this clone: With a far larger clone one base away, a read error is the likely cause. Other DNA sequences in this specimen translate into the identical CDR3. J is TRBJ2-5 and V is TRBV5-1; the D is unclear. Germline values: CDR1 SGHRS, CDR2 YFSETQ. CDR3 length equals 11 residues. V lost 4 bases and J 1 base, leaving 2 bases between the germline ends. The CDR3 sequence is CASSLQETQYF. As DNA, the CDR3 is TGCGCCAGCAGCCTCCAAGAGACCCAGTACTTC.